Each of the 19 T cell receptor beta chains below was sequenced from the same sample in a study of control samples from healthy donors and cancer patients. Produced via immunoSEQ multiplex PCR; TCRdb's table is partial and in-frame only. This sample has approximately 150,000 clones, with around 88% found just once. What was sequenced was blood. The receptors were gathered from a young man in good health.

The V and J genes are TRBV30 and TRBJ2-2; D is unclear. This CDR3 has 14 residues. Per the germline V gene, CDR1 is GTSNPN and CDR2 is SVGIG (reference sequence). With 0 bases removed from V and 4 bases from J, the gap between germline ends came to 9 bases. This CDR3 reads CAWSVSRATGELFF. CDR3 DNA sequence: TGTGCCTGGAGTGTCAGCCGGGCCACCGGGGAGCTGTTTTTT.

This clone was found once. This chain joins TRBV20-1 and TRBJ2-1, with 9 bases identical to TRBD2. Trimming took 3 bases from V and 6 from J; bases not matched to a gene: 6. CDR1 and CDR2 (germline): DFQATT, SNEGSKA (reference sequence). The length of the CDR3 is 14 residues. CDR3 DNA: TGCAGTGCTAGTCCGCTAGCGGGGATCAATGAGCAGTTCTTC. Translation gives CSASPLAGINEQFF.

A few counts support this clone. This chain uses TRBV28 with TRBJ1-3, with D possibly being TRBD1 (5 bases). Trimming left V 9 bases short and J 0 bases short, with 15 bases between. This CDR3 has 15 residues. Germline V gene lookup returns CDR1 MDHEN and CDR2 SYDVKM. The CDR3 sequence: CASRPRDRSGNTIYF. As DNA, the CDR3 is TGTGCCAGTCGACCCCGGGACCGCTCTGGAAACACCATATATTTT.

The chain joins TRBV9 to TRBJ1-6; 11 bases map to TRBD1. The CDR3 extends over 16 amino acids. Germline CDR1 is SGDLS and CDR2 is YYNGEE. V lost 4 bases, J lost 7 bases, and 7 bases stayed unmatched. The CDR3 sequence is CASSPGTGGSNSPLHF. The CDR3, as DNA: TGTGCCAGCAGCCCCGGGACAGGGGGATCAAATTCACCCCTCCACTTT.

The V call is TRBV12-3 or TRBV12-4, the J call TRBJ2-1, with TRBD2 matching 10 bases. This CDR3 region has 13 residues. V shed 6 bases and J 15 bases; nucleotides not matched to a gene: 11. CDR3 in amino acids: CASRSGGAELLFF. The CDR3 DNA reads TGTGCCAGCAGGAGCGGGGGGGCGGAGCTTCTGTTCTTC.

The gene calls are TRBV30 and TRBJ2-4, with TRBD1 as a possible D gene (6 bases). This CDR3 spans 15 amino acids. V shed 0 bases and J shed 6 bases, with 15 bases lying between them. The V gene's germline CDR1 is GTSNPN and CDR2 SVGIG (reference sequence). Here the CDR3 reads CAWSVSRGKRNIQYF. The CDR3 DNA is TGTGCCTGGAGTGTAAGCAGGGGAAAGAGAAACATTCAGTACTTC.

Here the CDR3 DNA reads TGTGCCTGGAGTGTTGAGGAGACCCAGTACTTC. It codes for CAWSVEETQYF. The rearrangement uses TRBV30 and TRBJ2-5; D not certain. The CDR3 totals 11 residues. V was shortened by 0 bases and J by 5 bases, with 4 bases between the two germline ends. The germline gives CDR1 GTSNPN, CDR2 SVGIG (reference sequence).

The chain uses TRBV7-9 and TRBJ1-1, with D hard to call. CDR1 is SEHNR and CDR2 is FQNEAQ in the germline V gene (reference sequence). The CDR3 is 10 residues long. The V end lost 8 bases, the J end lost 10 bases, and 11 bases lay between the germline ends. The CDR3 DNA reads as TGTGCCAGCGCCGGGCAGAGAGCTTTCTTT. This encodes CASAGQRAFF.

The rearrangement uses TRBV30 and TRBJ1-4, with 9 bases that match TRBD1. Trimming removed 3 bases from V and 7 bases from J; junction bases left unmatched: 12. Per germline, CDR1 GTSNPN and CDR2 SVGIG (reference sequence). CDR3 length: 16 amino acids. For the CDR3, the DNA is TGTGCCTGGAGCCCTCTTCGTGGGACAGGGTTTGAAAAACTGTTTTTT. It codes for CAWSPLRGTGFEKLFF.

V gene TRBV4-3 combines with J gene TRBJ1-4; TRBD1 might be the D (5 bases). The germline V and J ends were trimmed by 0 bases and 4 bases, with 15 bases remaining between them. Germline V gene sequence: CDR1 LGHNA, CDR2 YSLEER. This CDR3 comprises 17 residues. Written as DNA, the CDR3 is TGCGCCAGCAGCCAAGATGCGCCACAGGCAGATAATGAAAAACTGTTTTTT. Its translation: CASSQDAPQADNEKLFF.

The chain employs TRBV4-1 and TRBJ2-1; D ambiguous. With 0 bases removed from V and 10 bases from J, the gap between germline ends came to 13 bases. The V gene's germline CDR1 is MGHRA and CDR2 YSYEKL. The CDR3 is 14 residues long. The CDR3 region has the DNA TGCGCCAGCAGCCAAGATCCGAGCTTTACGGAGCAGTTCTTC. As protein: CASSQDPSFTEQFF.

The J gene is TRBJ2-3, the V gene TRBV5-1; perhaps TRBD1 as D (7 bases). Between the trimmed V and J ends, which lost 0 bases and 2 bases, there was a span of 13 bases. The germline V gene has CDR1 SGHRS and CDR2 YFSETQ. The CDR3 consists of 16 residues. The CDR3: CASSLADRRATDTQYF. As DNA, the CDR3 is TGCGCCAGCAGCTTGGCGGACAGGAGGGCCACAGATACGCAGTATTTT.

The CDR3 region is CASSRRRGEGNQPQHF. Written as DNA, the CDR3 is TGTGCCAGTAGTCGCCGGAGGGGGGAGGGCAATCAGCCCCAGCATTTT. V is TRBV19 and J is TRBJ1-5; maybe TRBD1 (6 bases). Germline lookup yields CDR1 LNHDA and CDR2 SQIVND (reference sequence). The V end lost 5 bases, the J end lost 2 bases, and 16 bases lay between the germline ends. The CDR3 covers 16 residues.

V is TRBV11-2 and J is TRBJ1-6; D is unresolved. CDR3 length equals 15 residues. V lost 5 bases and J 5 bases, leaving 13 bases between the germline ends. Germline loops: CDR1 SGHAT, CDR2 FQNNGV. CDR3: CASSPDGRDNSPLHF. DNA for the CDR3: TGTGCCAGCAGCCCAGATGGGCGGGATAATTCACCCCTCCACTTT.

The gene calls are TRBV9 and TRBJ2-1; 15 bases map to TRBD2. Losses at the gene ends were 4 bases for V and 0 bases for J; bases not matched to a gene: 8. Germline CDR1 and CDR2: SGDLS and YYNGEE. The CDR3 has 19 residues. The CDR3 nucleotides read TGTGCCAGCAGCTTCCGTTGGGGACTAGCGGGGGGCTCCTACAATGAGCAGTTCTTC. The encoded protein is CASSFRWGLAGGSYNEQFF.

The V call is TRBV6-6, the J call TRBJ1-2; a possible D gene is TRBD1 (6 bases). Looked up from germline, CDR1 is MNHNY and CDR2 is SVGAGI (reference sequence). The length of the CDR3 is 15 residues. With 2 bases removed from V and 2 bases from J, the gap between germline ends came to 12 bases. The CDR3 loop reads CASSYPGQANYGYTF. The CDR3 DNA is TGTGCCAGCAGTTACCCGGGACAAGCCAACTATGGCTACACCTTC.

The rearrangement uses TRBV6-6 and TRBJ2-1; 8 bases line up with TRBD2. This CDR3 spans 15 amino acids. Germline V gives CDR1 MNHNY, CDR2 SVGAGI (reference sequence). The V and J ends lost 0 bases and 7 bases, in that order; junction bases with no gene match: 5. The chain's CDR3 is CASSYSRRGVNEQFF. DNA of the CDR3: TGTGCCAGCAGTTACTCCCGGCGGGGGGTGAATGAGCAGTTCTTC.

The chain employs TRBV6-6 and TRBJ1-1, with 9 bases matching TRBD1. The CDR3 contains 14 residues. Germline V CDR1 and CDR2: MNHNY, SVGAGI (reference sequence). After removal of 6 bases from V and 6 bases from J, the junction contained 8 bases not matched to a gene. In nucleotides, the CDR3 is TGTGCCAGCAGGGACAGGGGATTGTCCGCTGAAGCTTTCTTT. Encoded protein: CASRDRGLSAEAFF.

This chain connects TRBV28 to TRBJ1-1; D is unclear. The length of the CDR3 is 10 residues. V lost 6 bases and J 8 bases, leaving 7 bases between the germline ends. In germline, CDR1 is MDHEN, CDR2 SYDVKM. The CDR3 reads CASRSREAFF. CDR3 DNA: TGTGCCAGCAGGTCGAGGGAAGCTTTCTTT.